These 26 T cell receptor beta chains share one sample of origin, sequenced in a study of blood T cells in healthy people across ages. The use of a sample-barcoded 5' primer and a J-beta primer mix characterized a second PCR of roughly 6 to 11 cycles. Using its own MiXCR run on the 5' RACE reads, TCRdb lists one record per CDR3 protein. The sample records some 640,000 distinct CDR3 sequences, approximately 30% being singletons. Material: blood. The receptors shown here come from a woman over 75 in good health.

Many counts were recorded for this clonotype. The chain joins TRBV29-1 to TRBJ1-2; D not resolved. This CDR3 region has 12 residues. CDR1 and CDR2 from the germline V gene are SQVTM and ANQGSEA. V was pared by 5 bases and J by 4 bases, with 11 bases between. The DNA of the CDR3 is TGCAGCGTTTCCGACGGGTCCTATGGCTACACCTTC. Its protein product is CSVSDGSYGYTF.

In this sample, this clonotype turned up many times. It may be a read error: a sequence one base away is much more abundant. The genes are TRBV7-8 and TRBJ2-7, with D possibly matching TRBD2 (6 bases). CDR1 and CDR2 (germline): SGHVS, FQNEAQ. CDR3 length equals 13 residues. V shed 4 bases and J shed 7 bases, with 14 bases lying between them. The CDR3: CASSSGGGNEQYF. DNA of the CDR3: TGTGCCAGCAGCTCAGGAGGCGGGAATGAGCAGTACTTC.

This clonotype was counted a single time. The CDR3 protein is CASSGRGQGEETQYF. CDR3 nucleotide sequence: TGTGCCAGCAGTGGCCGGGGACAGGGAGAAGAGACCCAGTACTTC. This rearrangement joins TRBV27 to TRBJ2-7; 9 bases match TRBD1. The DNA end is a closer match to TRBJ2-5, so the J assignment may be wrong. The CDR3 is made up of 15 amino acids. In germline, CDR1 is MNHEY, CDR2 SMNVEV (reference sequence).

Comment on this clonotype: A junction end diverges from the germline sequence, so it may reflect a read error. The chain couples TRBV7-2 to TRBJ1-2; D may be TRBD1 (5 bases). The germline V gene encodes CDR1 SGHTA and CDR2 FQGNSA. The CDR3 contains 12 residues. The CDR3 loop is CVSSPGGYGYTF. In DNA, the CDR3 is TGTGTCAGCAGTCCGGGGGGGTATGGCTACACCTTC.

Concerning this clonotype itself: Just one base apart from a much larger clone, this may be a read error. The chain recombines TRBV11-3 with TRBJ2-4; the D is unclear. The better agreement between TRBJ2-5 and the DNA end casts doubt on the J call. The CDR3 runs to 14 residues. CDR1 is SGHNT, CDR2 YENEEA, per germline. CDR3 nucleotides: TGTGCCGGCAGCCCCCTTGGGCAAGAAGAGACCCAGTACTTC. Amino acid sequence: CAGSPLGQEETQYF.

The rearrangement joins TRBV6-6 to TRBJ1-6; no clear D. Deletions cut 7 bases from V and 5 bases from J, with 15 bases between. Germline CDR1 MNHNY, CDR2 SVGAGI (reference sequence). CDR3 length equals 15 residues. CDR3 sequence: CASTIKASNNSPLHF. In nucleotides, the CDR3 is TGTGCCAGCACCATAAAGGCCAGTAATAATTCACCCCTCCACTTT.

Points on this clonotype: A read error is possible here, since a much larger clone lies one base away. This sequence joins TRBV20-1 and TRBJ2-7; 11 bases agree with TRBD2. Looked up from germline, CDR1 is DFQATT and CDR2 is SNEGSKA (reference sequence). There are 14 residues in the CDR3. V dropped 8 bases and J dropped 3; count of bases not matched to a gene: 9. The CDR3 loop reads CSTTPGLADYEQYF. CDR3 in DNA: TGCAGTACTACCCCGGGACTAGCGGACTACGAGCAGTACTTC.

Comments on this clonotype: One end of the junction fails to match germline, which may point to a read error. V is TRBV12-3 or TRBV12-4 and J is TRBJ2-5; D ambiguous. The last part of the DNA fits TRBJ2-7 better; the J call may be wrong. This CDR3 contains 17 residues. The CDR3 DNA follows: TGTGCCATCAGTGGGCGCCCTACCCTGGGCGCCGACTACGAGCAGTACTTC. Protein: CAISGRPTLGADYEQYF.

Ten or more counts support this clonotype. V and J are TRBV20-1 and TRBJ2-3, with no clear D. The V end was cut by 7 bases, the J end by 0 bases, with 11 bases between. CDR1 and CDR2 (germline): DFQATT, SNEGSKA (reference sequence). The CDR3 totals 13 residues. The CDR3 spells CSGLWPSTDTQYF. The CDR3, as DNA: TGCAGTGGGCTCTGGCCGAGCACAGATACGCAGTATTTT.

This clonotype was picked up many times. A much larger clone sits a single nucleotide away, making a read error possible. The chain uses TRBV12-3 or TRBV12-4 and TRBJ2-1; D remains unclear. The CDR3 is 11 residues long. V was clipped by 7 bases and J by 8 bases, with 9 bases between them. For the CDR3, the DNA is TGTGCCAGCACCCAAGGCTATGAGCAGTTCTTC. Its translation is CASTQGYEQFF.

The chain links TRBV29-1 to TRBJ2-1; a weak D match, TRBD2 (5 bases). CDR3 length: 15 amino acids. Trimming took 4 bases from V and 3 from J, leaving 16 bases between them. Germline V gene sequence: CDR1 SQVTM, CDR2 ANQGSEA. In nucleotides, the CDR3 is TGCAGCGTTGGGGGATATTACCGGGGCTACAATGAGCAGTTCTTC. Protein sequence: CSVGGYYRGYNEQFF.

The chain couples TRBV4-2 to TRBJ2-1, with 10 bases matching TRBD2. The V segment lost 5 bases and the J segment 6 bases; nucleotides outside the gene matches: 7. This CDR3 is built from 15 residues. Germline CDR1 and CDR2: LGHNA and YNFKEQ. The CDR3 loop is CASSMTSGGANEQFF. The CDR3 DNA reads as TGTGCCAGCAGCATGACGAGCGGGGGGGCCAATGAGCAGTTCTTC.

This clonotype was detected only a few times. The chain carries TRBV15 and TRBJ1-2, with no clear D. The CDR3 extends over 14 amino acids. Germline CDR1 is LNHNV and CDR2 is YYDKDF (reference sequence). Trimming pared 4 bases from V and 1 base from J, leaving 10 bases between. This chain's CDR3 is CATSTGQVNYGYTF. As DNA, the CDR3 is TGTGCCACCAGCACCGGGCAGGTTAACTATGGCTACACCTTC.

This clonotype was recorded many times. The CDR3, as DNA: TGCAGTGCTAGCACCAATGAGCAGTTCTTC. Its translation: CSASTNEQFF. The V gene is TRBV20-1, the J gene TRBJ2-1, with D hard to call. Deletions cut 3 bases from V and 6 bases from J, with 3 bases between. This CDR3 has 10 residues. The V gene's germline CDR1 is DFQATT and CDR2 SNEGSKA (reference sequence).

This clonotype was counted ten times or more. A much larger clone sits a single nucleotide away, making a read error possible. The chain employs TRBV20-1 and TRBJ2-1; weak D call: TRBD2 (5 bases). There are 14 residues in the CDR3. V lost 3 bases and J 9 bases, leaving 18 bases between the germline ends. The germline V gene encodes CDR1 DFQATT and CDR2 SNEGSKA (reference sequence). For the CDR3, the DNA is TGCAGTGCTAGTGGGCAGGCCGACCGGGGTGAGCAGTTCTTC. Encoded protein: CSASGQADRGEQFF.

This sequence joins TRBV20-1 and TRBJ2-1, with unresolved D. The CDR3 extends over 8 amino acids. Germline V CDR1 and CDR2: DFQATT, SNEGSKA (reference sequence). Trimming shortened V by 7 bases and J by 13 bases, and 8 bases separated the two germline ends. The CDR3: CSVGIQFF. CDR3 nucleotide sequence: TGCAGTGTGGGAATCCAGTTCTTC.

Regarding this clonotype: It is unclear where the CDR3 begins or ends on the DNA, so no DNA is shown, and the CDR3 is as TCRdb lists it. The CDR3: CASSVVPVGAGANVRTF. The J gene is TRBJ2-6, the V gene TRBV9; the D call of TRBD1 is as the table states it, not checked on the DNA. The germline V gene encodes CDR1 SGDLS and CDR2 YYNGEE. The CDR3 has 17 amino acids, counting both end residues.

About this clonotype itself: A much more abundant neighbour one base away suggests this may be a read error. This sequence joins TRBV20-1 and TRBJ2-7; 11 bases match TRBD1. V shed 0 bases, J shed 4 bases, and the junction held 2 bases outside the gene matches. Germline-derived CDR1 and CDR2 are DFQATT and SNEGSKA (reference sequence). The CDR3 has 14 amino acids. The CDR3 bases are TGCAGTGCTAGAGATGGGGACAGGGGGTACGAGCAGTACTTC. Translating gives CSARDGDRGYEQYF.

This clonotype occurred many times. The chain recombines TRBV7-2 with TRBJ1-4; TRBD1 aligns across 7 bases. Germline V gene data show CDR1 as SGHTA and CDR2 as FQGNSA. The CDR3 has 16 amino acids. Unmatched junction bases numbered 6, after V lost 1 base and J lost 4 bases. CDR3 loop: CASSLGWTGSNEKLFF. CDR3 nucleotide sequence: TGTGCCAGCAGCTTAGGCTGGACAGGCAGTAATGAAAAACTGTTTTTT. The entire variable domain, with the rest obtained from reference TRBV7-2 and TRBJ1-4, is as follows: GAGVSQSPSNKVTEKGKDVELRCDPISGHTALYWYRQSLGQGLEFLIYFQGNSAPDKSGLPSDRFSAERTGGSVSTLTIQRTQQEDSAVYLCASSLGWTGSNEKLFFGSGTQLSVL.

The J gene is TRBJ2-1, the V gene TRBV20-1; D possibly uses TRBD1 or TRBD2 (5 bases each). The germline CDR1 and CDR2 sequences are DFQATT and SNEGSKA (reference sequence). Trimming took 1 base from V and 4 from J, leaving 14 bases between them. The CDR3 has 15 residues. CDR3 loop: CSARAPGRNYNEQFF. In DNA, the CDR3 is TGCAGTGCTAGAGCCCCGGGACGAAATTACAATGAGCAGTTCTTC.

In this sample, this clonotype turned up many times. The chain links TRBV6-1 to TRBJ2-7, with 8 bases that match TRBD1. V was pared by 9 bases and J by 5 bases, with 9 bases of the junction left unmatched. Germline CDR1 is MNHNS and CDR2 is SASEGT. CDR3 length equals 13 residues. The CDR3 sequence: CASRKAGGDEQYF. The CDR3, as DNA: TGTGCCAGTAGAAAAGCAGGGGGCGACGAGCAGTACTTC.

This clonotype was counted at least ten times. This sequence joins TRBV20-1 and TRBJ1-2; 7 positions agree with TRBD1. Germline assignment: CDR1 DFQATT and CDR2 SNEGSKA (reference sequence). This CDR3 is 13 amino acids long. V shed 0 bases and J 4 bases; nucleotides not matched to a gene: 2. The CDR3 region has the DNA TGCAGTGCTAGAGAGGGACAGAGCTATGGCTACACCTTC. The encoded protein is CSAREGQSYGYTF.

This clonotype was picked up many times. V gene TRBV5-5 combines with J gene TRBJ2-7, with unresolved D. The CDR3 consists of 12 residues. The germline V gene encodes CDR1 SGHKS and CDR2 YYEKEE (reference sequence). Trimming cost V 2 bases and J 6 bases, with 9 bases left between them. CDR3 residues: CASSFWVGEQYF. The CDR3, as DNA: TGTGCCAGCAGCTTTTGGGTTGGCGAGCAGTACTTC.

This clonotype has at least ten counts. The chain recombines TRBV7-3 with TRBJ2-5; D unresolved. Germline CDR1 is SGHTA and CDR2 is FQGTGA. The CDR3 spans 16 residues. Trimming removed 0 bases from V and 3 bases from J, with 14 bases in between. Written as DNA, the CDR3 is TGTGCCAGCAGCTTAACCGGCAGGACGGGTGAAGAGACCCAGTACTTC. Its translation: CASSLTGRTGEETQYF.

This clonotype has only a few counts. A read error is possible here, since a much larger clone lies one base away. The V and J genes are TRBV6-6 and TRBJ2-3, with 7 bases lining up with TRBD2. Germline CDR1 is MNHNY and CDR2 is SVGAGI (reference sequence). The CDR3 totals 14 residues. The V segment lost 6 bases and the J segment 5 bases; nucleotides outside the gene matches: 8. The CDR3 spells CASSRTSNRDTQYF. Here the CDR3 DNA reads TGTGCCAGCAGCCGGACTAGTAACCGAGATACGCAGTATTTT.

The V gene is TRBV20-1, the J gene TRBJ2-7, with no clear D. Looked up from germline, CDR1 is DFQATT and CDR2 is SNEGSKA (reference sequence). The V end lost 6 bases, the J end lost 0 bases, and 15 bases lay between the germline ends. The CDR3 covers 14 residues. Here the CDR3 reads CSALSGLVSYEQYF. DNA for the CDR3: TGCAGTGCCCTATCTGGGTTGGTCTCCTACGAGCAGTACTTC.